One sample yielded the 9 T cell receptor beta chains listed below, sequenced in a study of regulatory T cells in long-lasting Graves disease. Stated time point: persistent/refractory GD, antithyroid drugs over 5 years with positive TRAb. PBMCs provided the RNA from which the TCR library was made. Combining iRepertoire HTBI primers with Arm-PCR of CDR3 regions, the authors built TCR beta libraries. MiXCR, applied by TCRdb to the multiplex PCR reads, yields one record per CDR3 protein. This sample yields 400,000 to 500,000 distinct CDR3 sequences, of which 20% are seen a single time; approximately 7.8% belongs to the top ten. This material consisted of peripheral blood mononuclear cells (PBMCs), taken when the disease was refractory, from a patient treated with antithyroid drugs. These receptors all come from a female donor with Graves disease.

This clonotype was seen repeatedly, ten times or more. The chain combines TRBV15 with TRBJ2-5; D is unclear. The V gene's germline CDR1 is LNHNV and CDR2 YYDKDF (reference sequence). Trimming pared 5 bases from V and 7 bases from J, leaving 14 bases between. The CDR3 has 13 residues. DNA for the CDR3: TGTGCCACCAGCCTCGAACAACTGGGGACCCAGTACTTC. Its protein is CATSLEQLGTQYF.

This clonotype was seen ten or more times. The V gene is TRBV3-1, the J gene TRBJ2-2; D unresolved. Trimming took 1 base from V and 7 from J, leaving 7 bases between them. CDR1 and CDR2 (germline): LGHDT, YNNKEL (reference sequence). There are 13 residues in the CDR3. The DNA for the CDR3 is TGTGCCAGCAGCCAAGTTATTGTCGGGGAGCTGTTTTTT. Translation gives CASSQVIVGELFF.

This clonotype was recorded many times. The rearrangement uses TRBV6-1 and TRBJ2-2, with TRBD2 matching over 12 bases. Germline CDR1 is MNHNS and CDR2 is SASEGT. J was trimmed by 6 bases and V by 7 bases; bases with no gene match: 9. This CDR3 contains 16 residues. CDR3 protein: CASMLLGLAGSGELFF. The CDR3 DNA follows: TGTGCCAGCATGCTACTAGGACTAGCGGGATCCGGGGAGCTGTTTTTT.

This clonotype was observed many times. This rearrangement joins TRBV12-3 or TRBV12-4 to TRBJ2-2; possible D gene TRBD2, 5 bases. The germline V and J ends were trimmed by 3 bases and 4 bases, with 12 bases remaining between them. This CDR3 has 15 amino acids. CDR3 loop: CASSLESRVTGELFF. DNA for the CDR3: TGTGCCAGCAGTTTGGAGTCGAGGGTCACCGGGGAGCTGTTTTTT.

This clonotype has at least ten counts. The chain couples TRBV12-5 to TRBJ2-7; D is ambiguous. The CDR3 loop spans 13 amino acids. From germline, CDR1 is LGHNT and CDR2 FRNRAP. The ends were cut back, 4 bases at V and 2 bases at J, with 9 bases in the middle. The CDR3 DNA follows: TGTGCTAGTGGTTCAAACAGCCCCTACGAGCAGTACTTC. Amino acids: CASGSNSPYEQYF.

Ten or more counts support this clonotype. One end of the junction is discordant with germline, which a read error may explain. In DNA, the CDR3 is TGTGCTAGCAGAACGGCGTGGCACACTGAAGCTTTCTTT. It encodes CASRTAWHTEAFF. The chain is built from TRBV7-3 and TRBJ1-1; D not resolved. Germline V gene sequence: CDR1 SGHTA, CDR2 FQGTGA. The CDR3 consists of 13 residues.

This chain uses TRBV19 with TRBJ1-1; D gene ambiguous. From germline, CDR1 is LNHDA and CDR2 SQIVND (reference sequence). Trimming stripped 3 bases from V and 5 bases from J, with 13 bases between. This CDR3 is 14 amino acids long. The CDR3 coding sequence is TGTGCCAGTAGTATTTCCGGGGTTGGTACTGAAGCTTTCTTT. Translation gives CASSISGVGTEAFF.

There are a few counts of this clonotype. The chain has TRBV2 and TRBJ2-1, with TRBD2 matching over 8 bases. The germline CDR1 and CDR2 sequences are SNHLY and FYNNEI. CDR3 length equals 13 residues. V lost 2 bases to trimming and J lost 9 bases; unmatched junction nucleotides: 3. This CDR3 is CASSEILAVEQFF. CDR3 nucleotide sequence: TGTGCCAGCAGTGAAATACTAGCGGTTGAGCAGTTCTTC.

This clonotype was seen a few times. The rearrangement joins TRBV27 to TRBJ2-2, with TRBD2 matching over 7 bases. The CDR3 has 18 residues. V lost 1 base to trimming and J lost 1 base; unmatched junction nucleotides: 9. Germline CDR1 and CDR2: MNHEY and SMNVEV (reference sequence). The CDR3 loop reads CASSLFIMGRGNTGELFF. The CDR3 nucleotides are TGTGCCAGCAGTTTATTCATCATGGGGAGGGGGAACACCGGGGAGCTGTTTTTT.